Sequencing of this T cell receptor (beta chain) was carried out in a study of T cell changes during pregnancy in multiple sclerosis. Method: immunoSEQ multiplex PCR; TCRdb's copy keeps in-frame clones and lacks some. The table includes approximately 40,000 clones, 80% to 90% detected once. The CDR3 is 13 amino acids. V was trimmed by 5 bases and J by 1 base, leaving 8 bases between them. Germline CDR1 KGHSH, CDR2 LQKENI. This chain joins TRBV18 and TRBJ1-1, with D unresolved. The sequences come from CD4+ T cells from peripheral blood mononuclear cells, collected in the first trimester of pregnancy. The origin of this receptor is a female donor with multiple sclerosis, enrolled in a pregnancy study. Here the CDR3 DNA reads TGTGCCAGCTCAGACTCCTCGAACACTGAAGCTTTCTTT. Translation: CASSDSSNTEAFF.